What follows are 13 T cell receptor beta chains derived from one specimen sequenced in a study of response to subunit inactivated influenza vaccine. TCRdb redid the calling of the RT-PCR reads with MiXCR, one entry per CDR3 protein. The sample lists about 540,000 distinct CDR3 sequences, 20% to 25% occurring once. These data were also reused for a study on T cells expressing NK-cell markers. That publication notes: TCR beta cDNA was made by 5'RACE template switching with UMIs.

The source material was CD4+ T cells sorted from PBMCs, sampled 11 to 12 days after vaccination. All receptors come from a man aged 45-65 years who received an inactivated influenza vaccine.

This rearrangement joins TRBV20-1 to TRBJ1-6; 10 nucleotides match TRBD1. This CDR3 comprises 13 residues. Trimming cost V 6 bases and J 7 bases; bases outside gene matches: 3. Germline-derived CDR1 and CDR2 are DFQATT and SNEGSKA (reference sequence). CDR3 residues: CSARQGANSPLHF. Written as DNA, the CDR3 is TGCAGTGCCAGACAGGGGGCGAATTCACCCCTCCACTTT.

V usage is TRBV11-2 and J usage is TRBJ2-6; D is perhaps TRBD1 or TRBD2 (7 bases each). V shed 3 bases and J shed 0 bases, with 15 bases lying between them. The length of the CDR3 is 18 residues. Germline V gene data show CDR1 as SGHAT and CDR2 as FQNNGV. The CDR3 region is CASSFRGGGSSGANVLTF. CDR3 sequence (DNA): TGTGCCAGCAGCTTCAGGGGGGGCGGGAGCTCTGGGGCCAACGTCCTGACTTTC.

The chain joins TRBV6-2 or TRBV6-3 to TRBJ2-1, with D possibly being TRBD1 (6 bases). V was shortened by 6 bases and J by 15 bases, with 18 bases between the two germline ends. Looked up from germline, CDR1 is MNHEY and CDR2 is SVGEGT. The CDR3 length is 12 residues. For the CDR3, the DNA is TGTGCCAGCAGCCTCAAACCCGACAGGAGGTTCTTC. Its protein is CASSLKPDRRFF.

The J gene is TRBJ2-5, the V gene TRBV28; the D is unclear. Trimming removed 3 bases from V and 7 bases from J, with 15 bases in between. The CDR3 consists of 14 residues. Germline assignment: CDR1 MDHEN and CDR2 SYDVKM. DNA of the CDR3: TGTGCCAGCAGTTTGACGGGCGCCCGTGTGACCCAGTACTTC. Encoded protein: CASSLTGARVTQYF. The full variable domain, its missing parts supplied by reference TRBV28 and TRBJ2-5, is DVKVTQSSRYLVKRTGEKVFLECVQDMDHENMFWYRQDPGLGLRLIYFSYDVKMKEKGDIPEGYSVSREKKERFSLILESASTNQTSMYLCASSLTGARVTQYFGPGTRLLVL.

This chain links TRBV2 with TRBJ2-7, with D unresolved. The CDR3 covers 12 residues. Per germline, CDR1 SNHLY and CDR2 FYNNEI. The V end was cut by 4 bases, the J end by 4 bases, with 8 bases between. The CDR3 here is CASSAPRYEQYF. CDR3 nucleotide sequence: TGTGCCAGCAGTGCCCCGAGATACGAGCAGTACTTC. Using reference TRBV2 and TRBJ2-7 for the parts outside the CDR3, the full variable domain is EPEVTQTPSHQVTQMGQEVILRCVPISNHLYFYWYRQILGQKVEFLVSFYNNEISEKSEIFDDQFSVERPDGSNFTLKIRSTKLEDSAMYFCASSAPRYEQYFGPGTRLTVT.

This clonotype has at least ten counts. CDR3 sequence: CASSAGQINEQFF. In DNA form, the CDR3 reads TGCGCCAGCAGCGCCGGACAGATCAATGAGCAGTTCTTC. The J gene is TRBJ2-1, the V gene TRBV5-1; perhaps TRBD1 as D (6 bases). CDR1 SGHRS and CDR2 YFSETQ come from the germline V gene. This CDR3 region has 13 residues. Trimming left V 4 bases short and J 6 bases short, with 11 bases between. The whole variable domain, filled in from reference TRBV5-1 and TRBJ2-1, reads KAGVTQTPRYLIKTRGQQVTLSCSPISGHRSVSWYQQTPGQGLQFLFEYFSETQRNKGNFPGRFSGRQFSNSRSEMNVSTLELGDSALYLCASSAGQINEQFFGPGTRLTVL.

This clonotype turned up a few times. The CDR3 region is CSARDTTSFRELFF. CDR3 sequence (DNA): TGCAGTGCTAGAGATACCACTAGTTTCCGGGAGCTGTTTTTT. The V and J genes are TRBV20-1 and TRBJ2-2; tentative D call: TRBD2 (5 bases). The V and J ends lost 0 bases and 9 bases respectively, with 14 bases between them. CDR1 DFQATT and CDR2 SNEGSKA come from the germline V gene (reference sequence). The CDR3 runs to 14 residues.

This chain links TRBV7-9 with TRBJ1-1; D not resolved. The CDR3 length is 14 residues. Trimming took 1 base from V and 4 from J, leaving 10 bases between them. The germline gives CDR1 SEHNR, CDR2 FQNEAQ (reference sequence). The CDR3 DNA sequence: TGTGCCAGCAGCTTAGGGGGTACGAGCACTGAAGCTTTCTTT. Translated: CASSLGGTSTEAFF.

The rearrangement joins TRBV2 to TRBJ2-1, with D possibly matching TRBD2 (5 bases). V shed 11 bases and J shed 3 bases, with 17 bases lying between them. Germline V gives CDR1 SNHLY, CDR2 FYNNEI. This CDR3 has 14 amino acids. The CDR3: CAARGGRIYNEQFF. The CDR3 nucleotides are TGTGCCGCCCGGGGTGGGCGGATCTACAATGAGCAGTTCTTC. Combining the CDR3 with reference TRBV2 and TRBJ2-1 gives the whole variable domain EPEVTQTPSHQVTQMGQEVILRCVPISNHLYFYWYRQILGQKVEFLVSFYNNEISEKSEIFDDQFSVERPDGSNFTLKIRSTKLEDSAMYFCAARGGRIYNEQFFGPGTRLTVL.

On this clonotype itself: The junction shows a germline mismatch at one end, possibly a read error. The CDR3, as DNA: TGTGCCAGCAGCCAAATAGGACGGGTGTACAATGAGCGGTTCTTC. Amino acids: CASSQIGRVYNERFF. The J gene is TRBJ2-1, the V gene TRBV3-1; unclear D gene. Germline lookup yields CDR1 LGHDT and CDR2 YNNKEL (reference sequence). This CDR3 region has 15 residues.

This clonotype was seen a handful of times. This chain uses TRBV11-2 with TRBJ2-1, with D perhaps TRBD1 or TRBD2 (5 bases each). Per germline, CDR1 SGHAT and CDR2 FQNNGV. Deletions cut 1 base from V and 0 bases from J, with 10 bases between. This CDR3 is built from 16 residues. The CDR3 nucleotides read TGTGCCAGCAGCTTAGGGGGACGGAGCTCCTACAATGAGCAGTTCTTC. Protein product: CASSLGGRSSYNEQFF.

CDR3 nucleotide sequence: TGTGCCAGTAGTACCGGACAGAAAAACATTCAGTACTTC. Translation: CASSTGQKNIQYF. The rearrangement uses TRBV19 and TRBJ2-4; D might be TRBD1 (6 bases). Germline-derived CDR1 and CDR2 are LNHDA and SQIVND (reference sequence). V lost 4 bases to trimming and J lost 4 bases, with 8 bases between them. This CDR3 is 13 amino acids long.

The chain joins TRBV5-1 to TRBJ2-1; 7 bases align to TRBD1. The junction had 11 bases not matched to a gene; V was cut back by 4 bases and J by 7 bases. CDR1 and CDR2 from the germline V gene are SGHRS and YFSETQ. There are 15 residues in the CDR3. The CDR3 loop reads CASSPRTGLKNEQFF. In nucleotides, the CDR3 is TGCGCCAGCAGCCCCCGGACAGGCCTAAAAAATGAGCAGTTCTTC.